Reported below is one TCR beta chain. Trimming removed 5 bases at V and 2 bases at J, with 15 bases between. The germline CDR1 and CDR2 sequences are SEHNR and FQNEAQ (reference sequence). The CDR3 is 15 residues long. This record belongs to a study of blood T cell repertoires in COVID-19. Across the study: Spain, Italy and the United States supplied samples that represented acute and convalescent COVID-19. T cells, B-cell-depleted T cells, or PBMCs supplied cDNA or gDNA.

How the authors handled the data: Estimates of nucleated cell counts were drawn from the amplification of reference gene primers. Clones were read by immunoSEQ multiplex PCR, and TCRdb kept only the in-frame ones, dropping some. V and J calls and clone size come straight from that table; D and trimming were deduced from the DNA. In the table there are roughly 30,000 clones, 87% of which are singletons. The genes are TRBV7-9 and TRBJ2-5; D might be TRBD1 (6 bases). The TCR sequence derives from a human donor in a cohort sampled during active COVID-19. The sample comprised peripheral blood. The CDR3 bases are TGTGCCAGCAGCCCTCTTAGGGGGACACAAGAGACCCAGTACTTC. The encoded protein is CASSPLRGTQETQYF.